This TCR beta chain originates from a study of T-cell reconstitution after alpha-beta-depleted transplantation in children. In this sample, this clonotype turned up a few times. Its specificity is not known. Study-wide findings and caveats: Fresh T-cell production supplied most of the T-cell counts and diversity seen one year after transplant.

The authors prepared the TCRbeta library with unique molecular identifiers. TCRdb fed the PCR reads into MiXCR, producing one record per CDR3 protein. The sample lists about 980,000 distinct CDR3 sequences; about 31% were seen once. The origin of this receptor is a boy in the first two years of life who had a stem cell transplant for SCID, so the T cells may come from the graft donor. The specimen comprised PBMCs, mostly from graft donor cells, sampled 360 days after TCRalphabeta/CD19-depleted stem cell transplant.

This CDR3 reads CASSSGDSAYSNQPQHF. The CDR3 DNA reads TGCGCCAGCAGCTCGGGGGACAGCGCCTATAGCAATCAGCCCCAGCATTTT. The chain employs TRBV5-1 and TRBJ1-5; 7 bases fit TRBD1. V was clipped by 3 bases and J by 0 bases; unmatched bases: 9. The germline V gene has CDR1 SGHRS and CDR2 YFSETQ. The CDR3 spans 17 residues.